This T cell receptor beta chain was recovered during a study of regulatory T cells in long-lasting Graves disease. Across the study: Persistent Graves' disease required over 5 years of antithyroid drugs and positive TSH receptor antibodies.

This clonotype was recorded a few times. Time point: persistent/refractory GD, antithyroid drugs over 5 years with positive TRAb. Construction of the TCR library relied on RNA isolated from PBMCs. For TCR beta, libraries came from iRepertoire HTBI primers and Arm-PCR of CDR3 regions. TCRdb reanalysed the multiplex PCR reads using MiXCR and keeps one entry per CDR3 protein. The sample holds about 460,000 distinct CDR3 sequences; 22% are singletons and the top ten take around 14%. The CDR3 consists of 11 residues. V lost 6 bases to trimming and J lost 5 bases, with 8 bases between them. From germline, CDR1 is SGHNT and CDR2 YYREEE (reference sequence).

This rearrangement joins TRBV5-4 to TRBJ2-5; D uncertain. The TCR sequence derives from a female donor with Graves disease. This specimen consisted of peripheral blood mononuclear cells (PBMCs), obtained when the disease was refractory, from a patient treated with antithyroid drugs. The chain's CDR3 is CASTAGETQYF. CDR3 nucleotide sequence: TGTGCCAGCACCGCCGGGGAGACCCAGTACTTC.